The 16 T cell receptor beta chains in this list originate from one sample, sequenced in a study of cytomegalovirus exposure and HLA in healthy donors. The protocol was immunoSEQ multiplex PCR, while the TCRdb copy is restricted to in-frame clones and leaves out a portion. Of 100,000 to 150,000 clones detected, roughly nine tenths appear once; the ten largest clones hold more than 0.95%. Sequences were obtained from PBMCs. These receptors all come from a young woman in good health and CMV-seronegative.

V gene TRBV9 combines with J gene TRBJ2-7, with 10 bases lining up with TRBD1. V shed 7 bases, J shed 2 bases, and the junction held 6 bases outside the gene matches. This CDR3 has 14 amino acids. Germline V CDR1 and CDR2: SGDLS, YYNGEE. This CDR3 is CASGLGTGAYEQYF. Written as DNA, the CDR3 is TGTGCCAGCGGTCTTGGGACAGGGGCCTACGAGCAGTACTTC.

The chain has TRBV7-9 and TRBJ1-2; a weak D match, TRBD1 (5 bases). Germline V gives CDR1 SEHNR, CDR2 FQNEAQ (reference sequence). Trimming shortened V by 5 bases and J by 4 bases, and 14 bases separated the two germline ends. CDR3 length equals 14 residues. CDR3: CASSPGPGGYGYTF. The CDR3 nucleotides are TGTGCCAGCAGCCCTGGTCCGGGGGGCTATGGCTACACCTTC. Full variable domain (remainder filled in from reference TRBV7-9 and TRBJ1-2): DTGVSQNPRHKITKRGQNVTFRCDPISEHNRLYWYRQTLGQGPEFLTYFQNEAQLEKSRLLSDRFSAERPKGSFSTLEIQRTEQGDSAMYLCASSPGPGGYGYTFGSGTRLTVV.

The chain is built from TRBV11-2 and TRBJ1-3, with D possibly matching TRBD1 (6 bases). Germline assignment: CDR1 SGHAT and CDR2 FQNNGV. The V end was cut by 3 bases, the J end by 1 base, with 16 bases between. The CDR3 is 17 amino acids. The CDR3 reads CASSFSLDSLSGNTIYF. CDR3 nucleotides: TGTGCCAGCAGCTTCTCCTTGGACAGCCTTTCTGGAAACACCATATATTTT.

J is TRBJ1-5 and V is TRBV5-1; TRBD1 is a possible D gene (6 bases). CDR3 length equals 15 residues. V was clipped by 0 bases and J by 3 bases, with 10 bases between them. Germline V CDR1 and CDR2: SGHRS, YFSETQ. The CDR3 is CASSLAGQINQPQHF. CDR3 in DNA: TGCGCCAGCAGCTTGGCCGGACAGATCAATCAGCCCCAGCATTTT. The complete variable domain, with remaining parts taken from reference TRBV5-1 and TRBJ1-5, reads KAGVTQTPRYLIKTRGQQVTLSCSPISGHRSVSWYQQTPGQGLQFLFEYFSETQRNKGNFPGRFSGRQFSNSRSEMNVSTLELGDSALYLCASSLAGQINQPQHFGDGTRLSIL.

J is TRBJ2-1 and V is TRBV7-8, with TRBD1 matching 8 bases. The CDR3 runs 14 residues. CDR1 and CDR2 (germline): SGHVS, FQNEAQ. V lost 5 bases to trimming and J lost 8 bases; unmatched junction nucleotides: 8. CDR3 sequence: CASSIGQGLDEQFF. CDR3 coding DNA: TGTGCCAGCAGCATAGGACAGGGCCTAGATGAGCAGTTCTTC.

The chain links TRBV7-6 to TRBJ1-5; TRBD1 aligns across 7 bases. Germline CDR1 and CDR2: SGHVS and FNYEAQ. This CDR3 comprises 17 residues. V lost 5 bases, J lost 0 bases, and 10 bases stayed unmatched. CDR3 loop: CASSPQQGQYSNQPQHF. The CDR3 bases are TGTGCCAGCAGCCCCCAACAGGGACAGTATAGCAATCAGCCCCAGCATTTT.

V usage is TRBV9 and J usage is TRBJ2-1; D is possibly TRBD2 (5 bases). CDR1 and CDR2 (germline): SGDLS, YYNGEE. The CDR3 loop spans 14 amino acids. V dropped 0 bases and J dropped 8 bases, with 12 bases sitting between them. CDR3 DNA: TGTGCCAGCAGCGTAGAAGGATGGGGAGATGAGCAGTTCTTC. This gives the protein CASSVEGWGDEQFF.

The rearrangement joins TRBV5-1 to TRBJ1-4; the match to TRBD1 covers 8 bases. V lost 4 bases and J lost 2; bases outside the gene matches: 4. Germline-derived CDR1 and CDR2 are SGHRS and YFSETQ. The CDR3 has 15 amino acids. In DNA, the CDR3 is TGCGCCAGCAGCCCCAGACAGGGGACTAATGAAAAACTGTTTTTT. This encodes CASSPRQGTNEKLFF. The full variable domain, completed using reference TRBV5-1 and TRBJ1-4, is KAGVTQTPRYLIKTRGQQVTLSCSPISGHRSVSWYQQTPGQGLQFLFEYFSETQRNKGNFPGRFSGRQFSNSRSEMNVSTLELGDSALYLCASSPRQGTNEKLFFGSGTQLSVL.

The chain is built from TRBV7-3 and TRBJ1-3, with D hard to call. This CDR3 contains 14 residues. Germline V gene data show CDR1 as SGHTA and CDR2 as FQGTGA. V was shortened by 0 bases and J by 2 bases, with 5 bases between the two germline ends. CDR3 nucleotides: TGTGCCAGCAGCTTAACAACAACTGGAAACACCATATATTTT. This encodes CASSLTTTGNTIYF.

The chain recombines TRBV5-1 with TRBJ2-2; TRBD2 aligns across 7 bases. Germline CDR1 SGHRS, CDR2 YFSETQ. This CDR3 is 15 amino acids long. V shed 5 bases and J 6 bases; nucleotides not matched to a gene: 10. This CDR3 reads CASRRDYLPPGELFF. As DNA, the CDR3 is TGCGCCAGCAGAAGGGACTACCTCCCCCCCGGGGAGCTGTTTTTT.

The chain joins TRBV2 to TRBJ1-3; D remains ambiguous. The CDR3 runs 10 residues. V lost 8 bases to trimming and J lost 6 bases, with 5 bases between them. Germline V gene lookup returns CDR1 SNHLY and CDR2 FYNNEI. The CDR3 DNA reads as TGTGCCAGCGGAGAAAACACCATATATTTT. This encodes CASGENTIYF.

This chain links TRBV10-2 with TRBJ1-5; D gene ambiguous. Germline CDR1 reads WSHSY; CDR2 reads SAAADI. CDR3 length: 15 residues. V lost 3 bases to trimming and J lost 2 bases, with 11 bases between them. CDR3 in DNA: TGCGCCAGCAGTGACCGACGAGGTCGCAATCAGCCCCAGCATTTT. Its protein product is CASSDRRGRNQPQHF.

V is TRBV5-1 and J is TRBJ2-2, with 12 bases fitting TRBD1. CDR1 SGHRS and CDR2 YFSETQ come from the germline V gene. The J segment lost 5 bases and the V segment lost 3 bases, leaving 2 bases of the junction unmatched. The CDR3 length is 15 residues. Here the CDR3 reads CASSWGQGATGELFF. CDR3 nucleotide sequence: TGCGCCAGCAGCTGGGGACAGGGGGCTACCGGGGAGCTGTTTTTT.

A single count supports this clone. The chain carries TRBV5-1 and TRBJ2-1, with D maybe TRBD2 (6 bases). This CDR3 comprises 15 residues. Deletions cut 4 bases from V and 5 bases from J, with 16 bases between. The V gene's germline CDR1 is SGHRS and CDR2 YFSETQ. The CDR3 coding sequence is TGCGCCAGCAGCCGGGGGTCGCCGGGTAACAATGAGCAGTTCTTC. This translates into CASSRGSPGNNEQFF.

This CDR3 reads CASSQLTEGQPQHF. The CDR3 coding sequence is TGCGCCAGCAGCCAGTTGACAGAAGGTCAGCCCCAGCATTTT. The chain carries TRBV4-1 and TRBJ1-5; tentative D call: TRBD1 (5 bases). V shed 3 bases and J shed 6 bases, with 12 bases lying between them. The germline V gene encodes CDR1 MGHRA and CDR2 YSYEKL. This CDR3 contains 14 residues.

Here the CDR3 DNA reads TGTGCCATCAGTGAAGAGGGCATGAACACTGAAGCTTTCTTT. Translation gives CAISEEGMNTEAFF. The chain recombines TRBV10-3 with TRBJ1-1, with D unresolved. This CDR3 spans 14 amino acids. With 3 bases removed from V and 0 bases from J, the gap between germline ends came to 8 bases. Germline CDR1 is ENHRY and CDR2 is SYGVKD.